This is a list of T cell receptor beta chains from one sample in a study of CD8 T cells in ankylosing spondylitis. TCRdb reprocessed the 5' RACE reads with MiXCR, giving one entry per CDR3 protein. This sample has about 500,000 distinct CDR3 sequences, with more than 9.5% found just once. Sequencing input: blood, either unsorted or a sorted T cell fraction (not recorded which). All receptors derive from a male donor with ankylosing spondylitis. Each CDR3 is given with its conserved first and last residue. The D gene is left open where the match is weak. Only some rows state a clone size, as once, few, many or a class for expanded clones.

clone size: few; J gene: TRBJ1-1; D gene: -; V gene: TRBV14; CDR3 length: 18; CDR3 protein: CASSKDPFFMGMNTEAFF; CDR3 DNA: TGTGCCAGCAGCAAGGACCCGTTTTTTATGGGTATGAACACTGAAGCTTTCTTT
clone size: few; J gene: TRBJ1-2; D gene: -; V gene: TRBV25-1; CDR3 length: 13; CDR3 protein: CASSEEGYYGYTF; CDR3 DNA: TGTGCCAGCAGTGAAGAGGGTTACTATGGCTACACCTTC
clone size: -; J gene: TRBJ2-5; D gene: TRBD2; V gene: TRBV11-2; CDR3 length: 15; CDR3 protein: CASSLIAGYQETQYF; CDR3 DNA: TGTGCCAGCAGCTTGATAGCGGGGTACCAAGAGACCCAGTACTTC
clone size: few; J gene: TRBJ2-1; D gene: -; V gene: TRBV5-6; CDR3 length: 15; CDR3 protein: CASSPGDGNYNEQFF; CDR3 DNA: TGTGCCAGCAGCCCAGGGGACGGTAACTACAATGAGCAGTTCTTC
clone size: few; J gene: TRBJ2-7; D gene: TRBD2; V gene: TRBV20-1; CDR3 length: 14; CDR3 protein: CSARKEGGTYEQYF; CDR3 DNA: TGCAGTGCTAGAAAAGAGGGAGGGACCTACGAGCAGTACTTC
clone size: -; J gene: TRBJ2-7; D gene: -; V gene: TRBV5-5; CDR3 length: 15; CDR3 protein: CASSLTPDGYYEQYF; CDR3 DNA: TGTGCCAGCAGCCTAACACCGGACGGATACTACGAGCAGTACTTC
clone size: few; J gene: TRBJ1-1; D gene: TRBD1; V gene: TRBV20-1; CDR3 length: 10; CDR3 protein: CSARETGAFF; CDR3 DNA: TGCAGTGCTAGGGAGACAGGGGCTTTCTTT
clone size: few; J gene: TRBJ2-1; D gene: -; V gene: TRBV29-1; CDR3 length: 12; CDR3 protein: CSDRANTHEQFF; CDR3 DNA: TGCAGCGATAGGGCTAATACCCATGAGCAGTTCTTC
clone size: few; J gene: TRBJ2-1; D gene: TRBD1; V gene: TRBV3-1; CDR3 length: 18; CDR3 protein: CASSREGTGGVPYNEQFF; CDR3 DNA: TGTGCCAGCAGCCGAGAGGGGACAGGGGGGGTCCCTTACAATGAGCAGTTCTTC
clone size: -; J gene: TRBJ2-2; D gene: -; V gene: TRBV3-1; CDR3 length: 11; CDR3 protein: CGTANTGELFF; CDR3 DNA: TGTGGGACGGCGAACACCGGGGAGCTGTTTTTT
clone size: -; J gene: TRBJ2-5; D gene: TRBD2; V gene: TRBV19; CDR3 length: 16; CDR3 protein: CASSVSVTSGKETQYF; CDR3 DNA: TGTGCCAGTAGTGTGTCCGTGACTAGCGGGAAAGAGACCCAGTACTTC
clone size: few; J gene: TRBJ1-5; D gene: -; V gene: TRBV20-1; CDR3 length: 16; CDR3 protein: CSASGGHEKLNQPQHF; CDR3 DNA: TGCAGTGCTAGTGGGGGACACGAAAAGCTCAATCAGCCCCAGCATTTT
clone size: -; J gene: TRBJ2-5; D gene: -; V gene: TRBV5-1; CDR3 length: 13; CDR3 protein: CASSPGSKETQYF; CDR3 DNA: TGCGCCAGCAGCCCAGGGAGCAAAGAGACCCAGTACTTC
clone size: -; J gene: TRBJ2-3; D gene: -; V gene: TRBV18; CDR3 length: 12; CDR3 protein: CASSPRADPQYF; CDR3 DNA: TGTGCCAGCTCACCAAGGGCAGATCCGCAGTATTTT
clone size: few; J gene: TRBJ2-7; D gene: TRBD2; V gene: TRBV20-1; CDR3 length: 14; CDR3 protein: CSARLAGISYEQYF; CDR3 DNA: TGCAGTGCTAGACTAGCGGGGATCTCCTACGAGCAGTACTTC
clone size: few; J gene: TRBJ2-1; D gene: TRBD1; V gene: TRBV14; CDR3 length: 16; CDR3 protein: CASSQASGGNFYRQFF; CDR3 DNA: TGTGCCAGCAGCCAAGCCTCAGGGGGAAATTTTTACCGGCAGTTCTTC
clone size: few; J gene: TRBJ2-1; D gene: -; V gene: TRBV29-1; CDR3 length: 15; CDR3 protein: CSTISRESSYNEQFF; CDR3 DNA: TGCAGCACCATATCTCGTGAGAGCTCCTACAATGAGCAGTTCTTC
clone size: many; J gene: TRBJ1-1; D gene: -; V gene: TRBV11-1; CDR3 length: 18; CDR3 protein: CASSQSSGARGKNTEAFF; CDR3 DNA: TGTGCCAGCAGCCAATCCTCGGGGGCGAGGGGGAAGAACACTGAAGCTTTCTTT
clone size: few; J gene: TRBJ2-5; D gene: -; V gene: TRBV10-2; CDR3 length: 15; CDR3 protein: CASSKAGTTGETQYF; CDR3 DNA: TGCGCCAGCAGTAAAGCCGGGACCACTGGGGAGACCCAGTACTTC
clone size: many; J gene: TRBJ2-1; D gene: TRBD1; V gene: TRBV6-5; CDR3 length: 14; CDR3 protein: CASSYSTGYNEQFF; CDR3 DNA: TGTGCCAGCAGTTACTCGACAGGGTACAATGAGCAGTTCTTC
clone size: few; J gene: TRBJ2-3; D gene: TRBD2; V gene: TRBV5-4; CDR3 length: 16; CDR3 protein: CASSERTSGRTDTQYF; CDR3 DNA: TGTGCCAGCAGCGAACGGACTAGCGGGAGGACAGATACGCAGTATTTT
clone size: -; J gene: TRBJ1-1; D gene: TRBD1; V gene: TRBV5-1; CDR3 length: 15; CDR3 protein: CASSKTGGDDTEAFF; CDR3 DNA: TGCGCCAGCAGTAAGACAGGGGGCGATGACACTGAAGCTTTCTTT
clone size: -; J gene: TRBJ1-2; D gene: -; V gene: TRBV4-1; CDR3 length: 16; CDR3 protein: CASSQDSRIANYGYTF; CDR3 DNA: TGCGCCAGCAGCCAAGACAGCAGAATAGCTAACTATGGCTACACCTTC
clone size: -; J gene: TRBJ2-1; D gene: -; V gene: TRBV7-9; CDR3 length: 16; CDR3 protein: CASVGRDPSSYNEQFF; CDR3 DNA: TGTGCCAGCGTCGGCCGGGACCCAAGCTCCTACAATGAGCAGTTCTTC
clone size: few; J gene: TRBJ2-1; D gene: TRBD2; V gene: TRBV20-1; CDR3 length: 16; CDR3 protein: CSARDGLAGAYNEQFF; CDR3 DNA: TGCAGTGCTAGAGACGGACTAGCGGGAGCCTACAATGAGCAGTTCTTC
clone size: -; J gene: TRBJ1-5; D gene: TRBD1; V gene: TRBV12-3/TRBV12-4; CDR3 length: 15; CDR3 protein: CAGSDRGGGNQPQHF; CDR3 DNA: TGTGCCGGCAGCGACAGGGGAGGAGGAAATCAGCCCCAGCATTTT
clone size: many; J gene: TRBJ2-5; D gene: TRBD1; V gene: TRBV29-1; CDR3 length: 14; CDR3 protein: CSVDPGQNQETQYF; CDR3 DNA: TGCAGCGTTGACCCGGGACAGAACCAAGAGACCCAGTACTTC
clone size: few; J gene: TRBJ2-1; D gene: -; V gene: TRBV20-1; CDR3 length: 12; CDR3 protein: CSAAGRNNEQFF; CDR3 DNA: TGCAGTGCTGCAGGACGCAACAATGAGCAGTTCTTC